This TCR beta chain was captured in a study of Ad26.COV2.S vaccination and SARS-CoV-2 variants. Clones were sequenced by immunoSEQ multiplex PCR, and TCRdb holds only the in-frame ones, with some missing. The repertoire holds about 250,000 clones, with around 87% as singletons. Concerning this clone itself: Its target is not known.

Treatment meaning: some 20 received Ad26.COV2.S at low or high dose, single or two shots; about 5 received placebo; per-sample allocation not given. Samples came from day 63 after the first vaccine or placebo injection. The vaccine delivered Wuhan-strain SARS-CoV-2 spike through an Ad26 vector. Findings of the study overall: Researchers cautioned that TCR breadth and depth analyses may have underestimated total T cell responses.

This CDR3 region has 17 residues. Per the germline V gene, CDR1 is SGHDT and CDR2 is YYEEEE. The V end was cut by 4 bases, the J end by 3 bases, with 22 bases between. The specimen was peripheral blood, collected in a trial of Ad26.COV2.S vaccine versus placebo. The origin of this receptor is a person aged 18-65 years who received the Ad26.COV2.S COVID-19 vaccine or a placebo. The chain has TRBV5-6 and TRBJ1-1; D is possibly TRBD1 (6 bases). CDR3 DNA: TGTGCCAGCAGCACAGGACACACAGGGCTAAAGGACACTGAAGCTTTCTTT. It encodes CASSTGHTGLKDTEAFF.